This T cell receptor beta chain is from a study of radiotherapy plus CTLA-4 blockade in lung cancer. The wider study: Patients showed objective responses in 15% to 20% of cases and disease control in less than 35%.

Worth noting for this clone: Its antigen is unidentified.

Broader study findings: An expansion of tumor-derived TCR clones occurred in blood after radiotherapy plus ipilimumab.

Sequencing used immunoSEQ multiplex PCR; TCRdb keeps in-frame clones, though not all of them. The table lists about 25,000 clones, 73% of them singletons. V lost 0 bases and J lost 2, with 8 bases in between. The CDR3 is 14 amino acids. Germline loops: CDR1 MGHRA, CDR2 YSYEKL. The specimen comprised peripheral blood, sampled from a patient treated with radiotherapy plus ipilimumab. The J gene is TRBJ2-7, the V gene TRBV4-1; D gene uncertain. The receptor was derived from a human donor with non-small cell lung cancer who had stable disease on radiotherapy plus ipilimumab. This CDR3 is CASSQDELAYEQYF. The CDR3 nucleotides read TGCGCCAGCAGCCAAGATGAACTCGCCTACGAGCAGTACTTC.